The T cell receptor (beta chain) under discussion was sequenced for a study of blood T cell repertoires in COVID-19. The overall study: Sites across the United States, Italy and Spain contributed samples from acute and convalescent COVID-19. PBMCs, B-cell-depleted T cells, or T cells provided the cDNA or gDNA that made up the material.

Authors' processing steps: From reference gene primer amplification, estimates of nucleated cell counts were derived. Profiled with immunoSEQ multiplex PCR; TCRdb holds only in-frame clones, not every one. V, J and clone size are those of that table, while D and trimming were read from the DNA. There are about 71,000 clones in the sample; 90% occur only once, and about 5.1% lies in the top ten. Germline CDR1 SGHVS, CDR2 FQNEAQ. The ends were cut back, 0 bases at V and 7 bases at J, with 7 bases in the middle. The CDR3 is 14 residues long. What was sequenced was peripheral blood. The clonotype was recovered from a woman aged 18-35 years with acute or convalescent COVID-19. The chain carries TRBV7-8 and TRBJ1-6; TRBD1 is a possible D gene (5 bases). CDR3 region: CASSLATENSPLHF. DNA of the CDR3: TGTGCCAGCAGCTTAGCGACAGAAAATTCACCCCTCCACTTT.